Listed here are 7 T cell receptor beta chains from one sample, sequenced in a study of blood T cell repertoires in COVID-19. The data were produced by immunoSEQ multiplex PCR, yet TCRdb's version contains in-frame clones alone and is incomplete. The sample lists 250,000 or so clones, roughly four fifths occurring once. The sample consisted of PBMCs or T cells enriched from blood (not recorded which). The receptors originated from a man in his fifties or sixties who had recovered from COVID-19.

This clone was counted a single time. CDR3 nucleotides: TGTGCCAGCAGCTTAGTTTCGGGACAGCTGAATCAGCCCCAGCATTTT. Encoded protein: CASSLVSGQLNQPQHF. V and J are TRBV7-8 and TRBJ1-5; 7 bases match TRBD1. The V segment lost 1 base and the J segment 4 bases; nucleotides outside the gene matches: 7. The CDR3 consists of 16 residues. CDR1 and CDR2 from the germline V gene are SGHVS and FQNEAQ. Looking up the rest from reference TRBV7-8 and TRBJ1-5 gives the full variable domain: GAGVSQSPRYKVAKRGQDVALRCDPISGHVSLFWYQQALGQGPEFLTYFQNEAQLDKSGLPSDRFFAERPEGSVSTLKIQRTQQEDSAVYLCASSLVSGQLNQPQHFGDGTRLSIL.

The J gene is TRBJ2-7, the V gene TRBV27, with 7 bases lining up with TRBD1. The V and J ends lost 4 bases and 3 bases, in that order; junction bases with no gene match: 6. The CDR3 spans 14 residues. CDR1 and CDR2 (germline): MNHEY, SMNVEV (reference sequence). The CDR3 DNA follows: TGTGCCAGCAGTTACCAGGGGGACGTCTACGAGCAGTACTTC. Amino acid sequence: CASSYQGDVYEQYF.

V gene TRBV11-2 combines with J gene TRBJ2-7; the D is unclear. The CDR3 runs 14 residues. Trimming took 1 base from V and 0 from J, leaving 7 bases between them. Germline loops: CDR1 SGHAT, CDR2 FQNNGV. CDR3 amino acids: CASSLVASSYEQYF. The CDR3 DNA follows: TGTGCCAGCAGCTTAGTGGCCAGCTCCTACGAGCAGTACTTC.

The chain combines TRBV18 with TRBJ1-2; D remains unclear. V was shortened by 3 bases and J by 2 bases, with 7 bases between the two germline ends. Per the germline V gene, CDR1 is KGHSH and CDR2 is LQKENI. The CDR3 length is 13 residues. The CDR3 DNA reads TGTGCCAGCTCACCTGGTCAGAACTATGGCTACACCTTC. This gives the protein CASSPGQNYGYTF. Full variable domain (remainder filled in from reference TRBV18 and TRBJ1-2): NAGVMQNPRHLVRRRGQEARLRCSPMKGHSHVYWYRQLPEEGLKFMVYLQKENIIDESGMPKERFSAEFPKEGPSILRIQQVVRGDSAAYFCASSPGQNYGYTFGSGTRLTVV.

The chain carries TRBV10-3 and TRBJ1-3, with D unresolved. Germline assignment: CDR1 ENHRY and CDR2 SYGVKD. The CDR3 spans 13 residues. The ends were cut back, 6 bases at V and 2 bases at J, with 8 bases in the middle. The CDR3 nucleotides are TGTGCCATCAGGGATCAGGCTGGAAACACCATATATTTT. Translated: CAIRDQAGNTIYF.

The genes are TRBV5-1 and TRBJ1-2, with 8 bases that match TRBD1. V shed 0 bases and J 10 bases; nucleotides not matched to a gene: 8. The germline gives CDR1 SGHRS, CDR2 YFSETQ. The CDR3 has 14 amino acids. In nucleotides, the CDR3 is TGCGCCAGCAGCTTGGGGGGGACAGGTCTTTACTACACCTTC. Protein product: CASSLGGTGLYYTF.

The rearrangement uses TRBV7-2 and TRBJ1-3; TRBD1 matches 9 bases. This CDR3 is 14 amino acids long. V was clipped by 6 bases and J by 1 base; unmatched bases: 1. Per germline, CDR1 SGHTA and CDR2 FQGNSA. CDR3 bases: TGTGCCAGCAGGGGACAGGGATCTGGAAACACCATATATTTT. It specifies CASRGQGSGNTIYF.